This T cell receptor beta chain appears in the sequencing data of a study of shared T cell receptors in the human thymus. Generated by immunoSEQ multiplex PCR, the TCRdb table keeps only in-frame clones and is missing some. The sample includes hundreds of thousands of clones, 70% to 90% seen only once; the top ten take roughly 0.01%. V was clipped by 7 bases and J by 0 bases; unmatched bases: 20. Per the germline V gene, CDR1 is MNHEY and CDR2 is SMNVEV (reference sequence). The CDR3 loop spans 20 amino acids. The data also belong to a second study, concerning human thymus T cells. That publication notes: Healthy Finnish infants undergoing corrective surgery for congenital heart defects were used as donors. Thymus pieces cut out during corrective heart surgery were the tissue that was used. Repertoires from thymus and blood appeared to show biased V and J gene usage. Highly overlapping thymic repertoires among unrelated individuals were reported in related research.

Material: thymocytes. This sequence joins TRBV27 and TRBJ1-1, with 10 positions matching TRBD1. The clonotype comes from a girl less than two years old with a congenital heart defect. CDR3 in DNA: TGTGCCAGCATACCTAACTTTTCGGGACAGGGGTTATCAATGAACACTGAAGCTTTCTTT. It yields the protein CASIPNFSGQGLSMNTEAFF.